This T cell receptor (beta chain) came from a study of CD4 T cells in relation to SARS-CoV-2 and coronaviruses (dated by TCRdb to about 2021). At the level of the whole study: In the ViraFEST assay, PBMCs were cultured with antigen for under eleven days, after which TCR beta CDR3s were sequenced to identify clonal expansions specific to the antigen. An HIV-1 Nef peptide pool or a no-peptide culture served as the negative reference condition. Shared crossreactive spike epitopes were mapped to their HLA restriction using patient-derived lymphoblastoid cell lines. At the level of individual TCR clonotypes, the study evaluated whether memory CD4+ T cells crossreact between the spike proteins of SARS-CoV-2 and those of common cold coronaviruses. Samples from three pre-COVID donors and the naive versus memory experiments were sequenced with the Adaptive Biotechnologies TCR-sequencing kit; other data were Illumina-based. Expansion assays from other donors in the study were sequenced with a different, Illumina-based TCR-beta assay. Here is what the overall study found, with its caveats: Memory CD4+ clonotypes crossrecognizing SARS-CoV-2 and at least one common cold coronavirus spike were found in around three fifths of donors. Because no donor provided both pre-pandemic and post-infection samples, tracing the source of pre-existing responses was limited. Compared with monoreactive clones, crossreactive clones had significantly weaker SARS-CoV-2-driven expansion, a result consistent with antigenic imprinting. Since the crossreactivity analysis centred on spike protein, crossreactivity against other viral proteins was not assessed. The study was limited by small numbers of patients and tested TCRs.

The V end gives up 5 bases and the J end 5 bases, leaving 12 bases in the junction not matched to a gene. The germline V gene specifies SGHTA as CDR1 and FQGNSA as CDR2. The cysteine opens and the phenylalanine closes a CDR3 of 17 amino acids. Only the CDR3 DNA stays, 51 bases, in frame from base 1. On this clone: Its antigen is currently not known. Per-base qualities were not stored, and no clone one base away is much larger.

Receptors were amplified or captured by the immunoSEQ multiplex PCR assay. In the original analysis: During preprocessing, nonproductive sequences were removed, as were CDR3s that did not start with C, did not end with F or W, or were shorter than 7 amino acids. Antigen-specific clonotypes were called with the MANAFEST web app on the basis of expansion relative to the reference and to other culture wells. A clone counted as positive if significantly expanded in 2 of 3 replicate wells versus the reference culture at FDR below 0.05. Positive clones also required significant expansion versus all other tandem wells and an odds ratio above 5. After three terminal residues were trimmed from each end, CDR3 homology was quantified as pairwise Levenshtein distance using the stringdist R package. The clones in this table, taken by TCRdb from immuneACCESS, are in-frame only. Not every clone is retained; where verified, under half of the shortfall comes from an unresolved V gene, and the cause of the rest is unknown. D and trimming were read from the DNA, whereas the V and J calls and clone size are those reported in that table. In this sample the table shows 25,000 to 30,000 clones, over 70% of which occur a single time. Roughly 13% of the sample lies in the top ten.

CD4+ T cells from unexposed donors were collected before the COVID-19 pandemic (2011-2018). After about 10 days of culture, CD4+ T cells were isolated with the EasySep CD4+ T cell isolation kit. Unexposed donor CD4+ T cells were tested for reactivity to SARS-CoV-2 S and N and four common cold coronavirus spike pools, as cell number allowed. Each well held approximately 2.1 million PBMCs cultured in IMDM containing approximately 5.4% human AB serum and approximately 9.6 IU/ml IL-2. Half of the culture medium was replaced with fresh IL-2-containing medium on days 3 and 7. Triplicate replicate wells were generally used for each peptide culture condition. Leukapheresis product for the unexposed donors was purchased commercially. Ficoll-Paque PLUS gradient centrifugation was used to isolate PBMCs from either whole blood or leukapheresis product. The PBMCs went either fresh into the expansion assay or into cryopreservation at -140 degrees C. The QIAamp Micro DNA Kit was used to extract genomic DNA from the CD4+ T cells.

The sequenced sample consisted of CD4+ T cells from PBMCs, cultured in vitro. This clonotype was sampled from a human donor in good health. The rearrangement combines TRBV7-2 with TRBJ2-3; TRBD2 matches 11 bases in the middle. The CDR3 reads as follows: CASSPTLLAGVGDTQYF. The DNA reads TGTGCCAGCAGCCCCACCTTACTAGCGGGGGTTGGAGATACGCAGTATTTT.